The 29 T cell receptor beta chains reported below all come from one sample, sequenced in a study of cytomegalovirus exposure and HLA in healthy donors (dated by TCRdb to 2017 to 2019). The library was built by means of the immunoSEQ multiplex PCR assay. The multiplex PCR relied on a mix of 60 forward primers for TCR Vbeta segments and 13 reverse primers for TCR Jbeta segments. In its TCRdb copy, this immuneACCESS table keeps in-frame sequences only and misses some clones. Where compared with another copy, unresolved V genes explain less than half of these, and the others have no known cause. A total of some 160,000 clones appear in this sample, over 75% of them only once. The ten largest account for roughly 0.5% of the sample. Material for sequencing was PBMCs. The receptors were gathered from a woman aged 50 to 60 in good health and CMV-seronegative.

As DNA, the CDR3 is TGCGCCAGCAGCTTTGGGCCCACTGGGGCCAACGTCCTGACTTTC. This sequence encodes CASSFGPTGANVLTF. The chain couples TRBV5-1 to TRBJ2-6; D gene unclear. The CDR3 length is 15 residues. V was cut by 2 bases and J by 2 bases, with 8 bases left in between. Germline lookup yields CDR1 SGHRS and CDR2 YFSETQ.

The chain links TRBV6-5 to TRBJ1-3; maybe TRBD1 (6 bases). Deletions cut 2 bases from V and 4 bases from J, with 9 bases between. The CDR3 loop spans 14 amino acids. Germline CDR1 reads MNHEY; CDR2 reads SVGAGI. Written as DNA, the CDR3 is TGTGCCAGCAGTTACCAGCAGGGGGGAAACACCATATATTTT. This encodes CASSYQQGGNTIYF.

The chain uses TRBV9 and TRBJ2-3; 7 nucleotides match TRBD1. The CDR3 loop spans 16 amino acids. CDR1 and CDR2 from the germline V gene are SGDLS and YYNGEE. After removal of 3 bases from V and 4 bases from J, the junction contained 11 bases not matched to a gene. This CDR3 is CASSALQGSHPDTQYF. CDR3 bases: TGTGCCAGCAGCGCCTTACAGGGGTCCCACCCAGATACGCAGTATTTT.

This chain links TRBV28 with TRBJ2-3; 7 bases fit TRBD1. The CDR3 is 12 amino acids. Germline V gene data show CDR1 as MDHEN and CDR2 as SYDVKM. The CDR3 protein is CASEGAADTQYF. CDR3 nucleotides: TGTGCTTCCGAGGGGGCGGCAGATACGCAGTATTTT. The whole variable domain, remainder taken from reference TRBV28 and TRBJ2-3, is DVKVTQSSRYLVKRTGEKVFLECVQDMDHENMFWYRQDPGLGLRLIYFSYDVKMKEKGDIPEGYSVSREKKERFSLILESASTNQTSMYLCASEGAADTQYFGPGTRLTVL.

This clone turned up a few times. The chain has TRBV10-3 and TRBJ1-5; 7 bases agree with TRBD1. The CDR3 loop spans 16 amino acids. After removal of 0 bases from V and 0 bases from J, the junction contained 2 bases not matched to a gene. Germline V gives CDR1 ENHRY, CDR2 SYGVKD. Here the CDR3 DNA reads TGTGCCATCAGTGAGTCGACAGGGAATAGCAATCAGCCCCAGCATTTT. Translation gives CAISESTGNSNQPQHF.

The rearrangement links TRBV28 to TRBJ2-7, with TRBD1 as a possible D gene (5 bases). CDR3 length: 18 amino acids. V was pared by 9 bases and J by 5 bases, with 32 bases between. CDR1 and CDR2 (germline): MDHEN, SYDVKM. For the CDR3, the DNA is TGTGCCAGTACGAGCTTTTTTCAGGGCCTAACCTCGGTCCACGAGCAGTACTTC. Translating gives CASTSFFQGLTSVHEQYF.

V is TRBV7-9 and J is TRBJ2-3, with unresolved D. With 5 bases removed from V and 6 bases from J, the gap between germline ends came to 18 bases. The germline V gene encodes CDR1 SEHNR and CDR2 FQNEAQ (reference sequence). The CDR3 runs 15 residues. CDR3 nucleotide sequence: TGTGCCAGCAGCACTGCGGAGTCGGCTCGCGATACGCAGTATTTT. Translation gives CASSTAESARDTQYF.

In this sample, this clone turned up once. The J gene is TRBJ1-1, the V gene TRBV7-6, with a possible D match to TRBD1 (5 bases). This CDR3 contains 14 residues. Trimming removed 5 bases from V and 0 bases from J, with 10 bases in between. Germline V gives CDR1 SGHVS, CDR2 FNYEAQ. The CDR3 DNA sequence: TGTGCCAGCAGCCCCGACAGAGTGAACACTGAAGCTTTCTTT. It yields the protein CASSPDRVNTEAFF.

This CDR3 reads CASSVDGFAEQFF. Written as DNA, the CDR3 is TGTGCCAGCAGCGTAGACGGGTTTGCTGAGCAGTTCTTC. This rearrangement joins TRBV9 to TRBJ2-1; unclear D gene. The CDR3 covers 13 residues. V was trimmed by 0 bases and J by 9 bases, leaving 10 bases between them. Germline loops: CDR1 SGDLS, CDR2 YYNGEE.

V gene TRBV28 combines with J gene TRBJ1-2; D may be TRBD1 (6 bases). The CDR3 consists of 13 residues. The germline CDR1 and CDR2 sequences are MDHEN and SYDVKM. With 3 bases removed from V and 7 bases from J, the gap between germline ends came to 12 bases. The CDR3 loop reads CASSFRRGAGYTF. The CDR3 nucleotides are TGTGCCAGCAGTTTCCGTCGGGGGGCTGGCTACACCTTC.

The rearrangement joins TRBV19 to TRBJ2-7; 7 bases align to TRBD1. The CDR3 loop spans 14 amino acids. Germline V CDR1 and CDR2: LNHDA, SQIVND (reference sequence). V was clipped by 1 base and J by 1 base; unmatched bases: 1. The CDR3 loop is CASSIGDSSYEQYF. In DNA, the CDR3 is TGTGCCAGTAGTATAGGGGACAGTTCCTACGAGCAGTACTTC.

The chain recombines TRBV7-8 with TRBJ2-4; D remains ambiguous. CDR1 SGHVS and CDR2 FQNEAQ come from the germline V gene. The length of the CDR3 is 15 residues. Trimming pared 0 bases from V and 11 bases from J, leaving 17 bases between. For the CDR3, the DNA is TGTGCCAGCAGCTTAGCGCTGGGTAGCAGCCAAGTTCAGTACTTC. Protein sequence: CASSLALGSSQVQYF.

V usage is TRBV10-1 and J usage is TRBJ1-1; no definite D call. Germline V gene sequence: CDR1 WNHNN, CDR2 SYGVQD (reference sequence). Trimming shortened V by 1 base and J by 11 bases, and 11 bases separated the two germline ends. This CDR3 region has 12 residues. CDR3 sequence reads: CASSEWGENAFF. DNA for the CDR3: TGCGCCAGCAGTGAGTGGGGAGAAAATGCTTTCTTT.

This clone was seen once. The chain employs TRBV19 and TRBJ2-1; D possibly corresponds to TRBD2 (5 bases). CDR3 length: 15 residues. The V end lost 5 bases, the J end lost 3 bases, and 14 bases lay between the germline ends. Germline V gene lookup returns CDR1 LNHDA and CDR2 SQIVND (reference sequence). This CDR3 is CASSRSTGIYNEQFF. The CDR3 nucleotides are TGTGCCAGTAGTCGTTCCACGGGGATCTACAATGAGCAGTTCTTC.

This clone was counted a single time. The chain employs TRBV5-1 and TRBJ2-7; a possible D gene is TRBD2 (6 bases). Germline loops: CDR1 SGHRS, CDR2 YFSETQ. Trimming removed 2 bases from V and 9 bases from J, with 12 bases in between. The CDR3 spans 12 residues. This CDR3 is CASSFGTGVQYF. CDR3 DNA sequence: TGCGCCAGCAGCTTCGGCACGGGGGTGCAGTACTTC.

The genes are TRBV19 and TRBJ2-7; the match to TRBD2 covers 7 bases. The length of the CDR3 is 16 residues. CDR1 and CDR2 from the germline V gene are LNHDA and SQIVND (reference sequence). V trimming: 6 bases; J trimming: 3 bases; junction bases outside the gene matches: 14. In DNA form, the CDR3 reads TGTGCCAGTAGCAATACGGGGGGAGGATCTATCTACGAGCAGTACTTC. This translates into CASSNTGGGSIYEQYF.

Regarding this clone: Additional DNA sequences in this sample encode the identical CDR3. This rearrangement joins TRBV2 to TRBJ2-6; D unresolved. Germline V CDR1 and CDR2: SNHLY, FYNNEI. The V gene lost 6 bases and the J gene lost 1 base, with 4 bases spanning the gap. The CDR3 covers 13 residues. For the CDR3, the DNA is TGTGCCAGCAGCCTGTCTGGGGCCAACGTCCTGACTTTC. It yields the protein CASSLSGANVLTF.

A single count supports this clone. This chain joins TRBV5-1 and TRBJ2-1; 8 bases align to TRBD2. The germline gives CDR1 SGHRS, CDR2 YFSETQ. This CDR3 comprises 16 residues. V gave up 4 bases and J gave up 4 bases; unmatched junction bases: 10. For the CDR3, the DNA is TGCGCCAGCAGCCCGACTGGCGCGGGGGGATACAATGAGCAGTTCTTC. Protein sequence: CASSPTGAGGYNEQFF.

The chain employs TRBV7-2 and TRBJ1-2, with 10 bases matching TRBD1. CDR1 is SGHTA and CDR2 is FQGNSA in the germline V gene. This CDR3 comprises 12 residues. V dropped 5 bases and J dropped 11; count of bases not matched to a gene: 5. This CDR3 is CASSLRGQGYTF. CDR3 sequence (DNA): TGTGCCAGCAGCCTAAGGGGACAGGGGTACACCTTC. The variable domain in full, with the rest retrieved from reference TRBV7-2 and TRBJ1-2, is GAGVSQSPSNKVTEKGKDVELRCDPISGHTALYWYRQSLGQGLEFLIYFQGNSAPDKSGLPSDRFSAERTGGSVSTLTIQRTQQEDSAVYLCASSLRGQGYTFGSGTRLTVV.

The chain has TRBV10-3 and TRBJ1-2; possibly TRBD1 for D (5 bases). The CDR3 length is 16 residues. Germline-derived CDR1 and CDR2 are ENHRY and SYGVKD. V was trimmed by 0 bases and J by 6 bases, leaving 17 bases between them. Here the CDR3 reads CAISESSFKPGDGYTF. CDR3 DNA: TGTGCCATCAGTGAGTCTTCTTTTAAGCCGGGGGATGGCTACACCTTC.

Notes on this clone: The sample carries other DNA sequences with the same CDR3. V is TRBV9 and J is TRBJ2-5; 12 bases agree with TRBD2. The CDR3 is 15 amino acids. After removal of 2 bases from V and 4 bases from J, the junction contained 3 bases not matched to a gene. From germline, CDR1 is SGDLS and CDR2 YYNGEE. CDR3 nucleotide sequence: TGTGCCAGCAGCGTTGCACTAGCGGGAGGAGAGACCCAGTACTTC. Translation: CASSVALAGGETQYF.

The chain uses TRBV7-3 and TRBJ1-2; no firm D call. The CDR3 spans 16 residues. From germline, CDR1 is SGHTA and CDR2 FQGTGA. The V end was cut by 0 bases, the J end by 3 bases, with 14 bases between. This chain's CDR3 is CASSLTLRVWDYGYTF. For the CDR3, the DNA is TGTGCCAGCAGCTTAACGTTGAGGGTTTGGGACTATGGCTACACCTTC.

The chain employs TRBV27 and TRBJ2-5; 7 positions agree with TRBD2. The CDR3 is 13 residues long. Per germline, CDR1 MNHEY and CDR2 SMNVEV (reference sequence). After removal of 3 bases from V and 10 bases from J, the junction contained 8 bases not matched to a gene. The CDR3 nucleotides are TGTGCCAGCAGTTTTTCGCGGGGGAGAGTCCAGTACTTC. Translation gives CASSFSRGRVQYF.

The rearrangement uses TRBV9 and TRBJ2-3; weak D call: TRBD1 (6 bases). This CDR3 is 16 amino acids long. V shed 0 bases and J shed 6 bases, with 17 bases lying between them. The germline gives CDR1 SGDLS, CDR2 YYNGEE. The CDR3 is CASSVAVQGFQDTQYF. The DNA of the CDR3 is TGTGCCAGCAGCGTAGCCGTCCAGGGGTTCCAGGATACGCAGTATTTT.

The chain has TRBV28 and TRBJ1-1; D call uncertain. Germline V CDR1 and CDR2: MDHEN, SYDVKM. This CDR3 is built from 13 residues. V was shortened by 5 bases and J by 7 bases, with 14 bases between the two germline ends. The DNA for the CDR3 is TGTGCCAGCAGTCCCCGGGATCTCCGTGAAGCTTTCTTT. It specifies CASSPRDLREAFF.

The chain links TRBV5-4 to TRBJ2-7; D is uncertain. The CDR3 extends over 13 amino acids. V gave up 4 bases and J gave up 0 bases, with 8 bases separating them. Germline lookup yields CDR1 SGHNT and CDR2 YYREEE (reference sequence). CDR3 sequence (DNA): TGTGCCAGCAGCGCCTCGAGCTCCTACGAGCAGTACTTC. It codes for CASSASSSYEQYF.

This clone was counted between two and nine times. The rearrangement links TRBV7-2 to TRBJ2-3; 7 bases match TRBD2. V shed 3 bases and J 3 bases; nucleotides not matched to a gene: 3. CDR1 SGHTA and CDR2 FQGNSA come from the germline V gene. The CDR3 length is 14 residues. The CDR3 sequence: CASSFISGTDTQYF. CDR3 in DNA: TGTGCCAGCAGCTTTATTAGCGGGACAGATACGCAGTATTTT.

The chain couples TRBV5-4 to TRBJ2-5; tentatively, D is TRBD1 (5 bases). The CDR3 consists of 13 residues. The germline CDR1 and CDR2 sequences are SGHNT and YYREEE (reference sequence). The V end lost 3 bases, the J end lost 2 bases, and 8 bases lay between the germline ends. The CDR3 loop is CASSSRQQETQYF. CDR3 sequence (DNA): TGTGCCAGCAGCTCACGACAGCAAGAGACCCAGTACTTC. The whole variable domain, remainder taken from reference TRBV5-4 and TRBJ2-5, is ETGVTQSPTHLIKTRGQQVTLRCSSQSGHNTVSWYQQALGQGPQFIFQYYREEENGRGNFPPRFSGLQFPNYSSELNVNALELDDSALYLCASSSRQQETQYFGPGTRLLVL.

The rearrangement links TRBV5-4 to TRBJ2-5; the match to TRBD1 covers 11 bases. V was pared by 5 bases and J by 4 bases, with 7 bases of the junction left unmatched. Germline assignment: CDR1 SGHNT and CDR2 YYREEE (reference sequence). The CDR3 is 15 residues long. The CDR3 protein is CASSSPGTGGETQYF. The DNA for the CDR3 is TGTGCCAGCAGTTCCCCCGGGACAGGGGGAGAGACCCAGTACTTC.